The present entry profiles one T cell receptor (beta chain) with its context. Its cognate antigen is unknown. The source of the sample is a study of cytomegalovirus exposure and HLA in healthy donors. The PCR made use of 60 Vbeta and 13 Jbeta primers. Repertoires were generated with immunoSEQ multiplex PCR, while TCRdb's copy carries only in-frame clones and drops some. The table includes some 150,000 clones, more than 80% detected once. Overall study results and limits: The majority of TCR sequences were rare, yet some public TCRs appeared in many donors. It emerged from a later analysis that several of the most significant clusters appeared to be linked to common viral pathogens. An observed cluster of highly shared sequence variants was recorded as a likely sequencing artifact.

The germline gives CDR1 SGHRS, CDR2 YFSETQ. V shed 3 bases and J shed 7 bases, with 8 bases lying between them. CDR3 size: 11 residues. The rearrangement links TRBV5-1 to TRBJ2-7; D is unresolved. Sequencing used PBMCs. The TCR comes from a woman in her thirties or forties in good health and CMV-seropositive. The CDR3 DNA sequence: TGCGCCAGCAGCTCCGCCCGGGAGCAGTACTTC. This gives the protein CASSSAREQYF.